This T cell receptor beta chain originates from a study of shared clonotypes between healthy human individuals. Sequencing used immunoSEQ multiplex PCR; TCRdb keeps in-frame clones, though not all of them. The sample records over 950,000 clones, approximately 80% being singletons. Germline loops: CDR1 MDHEN, CDR2 SYDVKM. The CDR3 has 15 residues. The V end lost 5 bases, the J end lost 0 bases, and 11 bases lay between the germline ends. The sample was memory CD4+ T cells from PBMCs. Subset specified: CD45RA-negative fraction. The TCR sequence derives from a man younger than 35 in good health. Some clones in this sample may be carry-over from other donors' samples. This chain connects TRBV28 to TRBJ2-1; possibly TRBD2 for D (6 bases). The CDR3 DNA reads as TGTGCCAGCAGTGTAGCGGATAGCTCCTACAATGAGCAGTTCTTC. Residues: CASSVADSSYNEQFF.